The 12 T cell receptor beta chains presented below share a single source sample, sequenced in a study of post-analysis software for immune sequencing data. Overall study findings and caveats: Controls had lower frequencies than patients of about 5 TRBV segments, which included TRBV5-6, TRBV5-1 and TRBV20-1.

Prepared TCR beta cDNA libraries contained unique molecular identifiers. TCRdb fed the PCR reads into MiXCR, producing one record per CDR3 protein. The top ten clones hold approximately 10% of a sample with some 700,000 distinct CDR3 sequences, around 64% of them seen once. These receptors' antigens are unknown. The sample taken for sequencing was blood. All receptors come from a girl between 2 and 10 years old with multiple sclerosis.

This rearrangement joins TRBV20-1 to TRBJ2-3; D unclear. The CDR3 has 14 residues. CDR1 is DFQATT, CDR2 SNEGSKA, per germline (reference sequence). The V and J ends lost 4 bases and 2 bases respectively, with 13 bases between them. The CDR3 nucleotides are TGCAGTGCTATGACTGGCTTTCTCACAGATACGCAGTATTTT. Translation gives CSAMTGFLTDTQYF.

This chain connects TRBV7-2 to TRBJ2-3; TRBD2 agrees at 9 bases. The ends lost 1 base at V and 4 bases at J; junction bases unmatched: 9. The CDR3 totals 17 residues. From germline, CDR1 is SGHTA and CDR2 FQGNSA. The CDR3 protein is CASSLEGTSSGADTQYF. Written as DNA, the CDR3 is TGTGCCAGCAGCTTAGAAGGGACTAGCAGCGGGGCAGATACGCAGTATTTT.

The chain uses TRBV7-2 and TRBJ1-2; 7 nucleotides line up with TRBD1. Trimming removed 5 bases from V and 4 bases from J; junction bases left unmatched: 13. The CDR3 runs to 16 residues. Germline values: CDR1 SGHTA, CDR2 FQGNSA. The CDR3 protein is CASSPRVGDRFYGYTF. CDR3 nucleotides: TGTGCCAGCAGCCCGAGGGTAGGGGACAGATTCTATGGCTACACCTTC.

A single count supports this clonotype. The rearrangement links TRBV29-1 to TRBJ2-5, with D tentatively TRBD1 (5 bases). From germline, CDR1 is SQVTM and CDR2 ANQGSEA. V was cut by 7 bases and J by 11 bases, with 23 bases left in between. CDR3 length: 13 residues. CDR3 in DNA: TGCAGCGCCTCGCAGGGCCCAACGGGTGAGCAGTACTTC. It yields the protein CSASQGPTGEQYF.

The chain combines TRBV11-2 with TRBJ2-3; D is perhaps TRBD1 (5 bases). The V gene's germline CDR1 is SGHAT and CDR2 FQNNGV. V was cut by 8 bases and J by 5 bases, with 29 bases left in between. This CDR3 has 18 amino acids. CDR3 in amino acids: CASHVATELGALGDTQYF. The CDR3 DNA reads as TGTGCCAGCCATGTCGCAACGGAGCTAGGGGCTCTCGGAGATACGCAGTATTTT.

The V gene is TRBV15, the J gene TRBJ2-7, with TRBD1 matching over 7 bases. V was clipped by 3 bases and J by 2 bases; unmatched bases: 4. This CDR3 spans 14 amino acids. Per germline, CDR1 LNHNV and CDR2 YYDKDF (reference sequence). DNA of the CDR3: TGTGCCACCAGCAGGGACAGGATCACCTACGAGCAGTACTTC. It specifies CATSRDRITYEQYF. Full variable domain (missing parts from reference TRBV15 and TRBJ2-7): DAMVIQNPRYQVTQFGKPVTLSCSQTLNHNVMYWYQQKSSQAPKLLFHYYDKDFNNEADTPDNFQSRRPNTSFCFLDIRSPGLGDTAMYLCATSRDRITYEQYFGPGTRLTVT.

This chain joins TRBV20-1 and TRBJ2-3; D remains ambiguous. This CDR3 region has 14 residues. The V gene lost 2 bases and the J gene lost 3 bases, with 12 bases spanning the gap. Germline-derived CDR1 and CDR2 are DFQATT and SNEGSKA (reference sequence). In nucleotides, the CDR3 is TGCAGTGCTAGATTATCCTCTGGAACAGATACGCAGTATTTT. Translation: CSARLSSGTDTQYF.

This clonotype was counted a few times. This chain links TRBV7-8 with TRBJ2-3; the D call may be TRBD1 or TRBD2 (5 bases each). Trimming shortened V by 3 bases and J by 6 bases, and 22 bases separated the two germline ends. Germline V gene lookup returns CDR1 SGHVS and CDR2 FQNEAQ. The length of the CDR3 is 17 residues. Written as DNA, the CDR3 is TGTGCCAGCAGCTTCCGGTGGGACCAAACGAGGAGGGATACGCAGTATTTT. Translation gives CASSFRWDQTRRDTQYF.

The chain couples TRBV20-1 to TRBJ2-3; no definite D call. CDR1 is DFQATT, CDR2 SNEGSKA, per germline (reference sequence). V was cut by 6 bases and J by 1 base, with 14 bases left in between. The CDR3 totals 14 residues. The CDR3 nucleotides read TGCAGTGCCCTACCCCCTCGGGGCACAGATACGCAGTATTTT. Protein: CSALPPRGTDTQYF.

The chain employs TRBV7-3 and TRBJ2-1; D is possibly TRBD1 (6 bases). The V end lost 5 bases, the J end lost 6 bases, and 11 bases lay between the germline ends. There are 13 residues in the CDR3. Germline-derived CDR1 and CDR2 are SGHTA and FQGTGA. The CDR3 sequence is CASSEQGPNEQFF. Here the CDR3 DNA reads TGTGCCAGCAGCGAACAGGGCCCCAATGAGCAGTTCTTC.

This clonotype came up a few times. This chain joins TRBV3-1 and TRBJ2-3, with D unclear. Per the germline V gene, CDR1 is LGHDT and CDR2 is YNNKEL (reference sequence). Trimming shortened V by 0 bases and J by 4 bases, and 17 bases separated the two germline ends. The CDR3 has 17 residues. The CDR3 coding sequence is TGTGCCAGCAGCCAAGAAGGGCCCCCCCGTGGCCCAGATACGCAGTATTTT. This gives the protein CASSQEGPPRGPDTQYF.

V usage is TRBV5-1 and J usage is TRBJ2-1, with 10 bases lining up with TRBD1. The trim removed 3 bases at V and 2 bases at J, leaving 5 bases unmatched. Germline values: CDR1 SGHRS, CDR2 YFSETQ. The CDR3 spans 16 residues. The CDR3 region is CASSSIGTGAYNEQFF. CDR3 nucleotide sequence: TGCGCCAGCAGCTCTATAGGGACAGGGGCCTACAATGAGCAGTTCTTC.